This T cell receptor beta chain came from a study of cytomegalovirus exposure and HLA in healthy donors. PCR involved 60 Vbeta and 13 Jbeta primers. Sequenced by immunoSEQ multiplex PCR; TCRdb stores in-frame clones only, minus some. The sample lists 95,000 to 150,000 clones, 80% seen once, with 7.5% to 9% in the top ten. With respect to this clone: Its cognate antigen is unknown.

The study, taken as a whole, reports: For most TCR beta V segments, an earlier analysis put the productive rate at about 87% or about 30% of the time. Later analysis associated a missense DCLRE1C variant with TCR beta V- and J-gene trimming.

The sample consisted of PBMCs. This TCR was recovered from a female donor in good health and CMV-seropositive.

DNA of the CDR3: TGTGCCAGCAGCCCACGGCTCCTAGCGGGGGGGGGAGATACGCAGTATTTT. Amino acid sequence: CASSPRLLAGGGDTQYF. V is TRBV7-9 and J is TRBJ2-3; 12 bases match TRBD2. V was clipped by 5 bases and J by 5 bases; unmatched bases: 11. Germline values: CDR1 SEHNR, CDR2 FQNEAQ (reference sequence). This CDR3 is 17 amino acids long.